This entry is about one TCR beta chain. Its antigen target is currently unknown. No qualities accompany the bases; no much larger clone lies one base away. This specimen belongs to a study of CD8+CD57+ T cells in acquired aplastic anemia (dated by TCRdb to 2016 to 2019). Context from the whole study: DNA extracted from sorted CD4+ and CD8+ cells had a mean of about 3.2 ug, with a range of roughly 0.19 to 27.4 ug. For healthy donor samples, the average read count was around 10 million for CD4+ cells and around 12 million for CD8+ cells.

The study deep-sequenced TCR repertoires of sorted CD4+ and CD8+ blood T cells from severe aplastic anemia patients and healthy subjects. Ficoll-Paque density gradient centrifugation was used to isolate peripheral blood mononuclear cells. CD4+ and CD8+ T cells were sorted by FACS or magnetic beads before DNA extraction. TCR beta VDJ combination and CDR3 sequence profiling used genomic DNA as the template. An Illumina HiSeq 2000 was the platform used for TCR repertoire sequencing. Per the original workflow: TRBV/TRBJ rearrangement plots, CDR3 size and DJ length profiles, and Simpson's diversity index were used to evaluate the repertoires. The most abundant DNA sequence in the deep sequencing data was taken as the immunodominant clone. CDR3 amino acid sequences were screened for sharing across subjects and compared with published repertoires and the VDJdb database. TCRdb reworked the public reads: Q25 trimming with fastp, MiXCR clone assembly, productive beta chains retained. Each entry is one CDR3 protein sequence, shown with its most common DNA and genes. TCRdb, not the authors, supplied the V and J calls. The sample has fewer than 150,000 distinct CDR3 sequences on record, more than 40% of them singletons. Around 2.5% of the sample is in the top ten clones.

CDR1 and CDR2 are drawn from the germline V gene: SQVTM, ANQGSEA. V and J are truncated by 2 bases and 5 bases respectively, leaving an intervening sequence of 9 bases. The CDR3 runs 12 amino acids, cysteine and phenylalanine included. Only the CDR3 DNA stays, 36 bases, in frame from base 1. On the study overall, not on this receptor specifically: Although roughly 30 CD8+ CDR3 sequences were shared by patients and controls, these sequences appeared highly expressed in patients and within the immunodominant clones of patients. No significant difference in CD8+ Simpson's diversity was found between patients and healthy controls (P=0.060).

Material: sorted CD4+, CD8+, or CD8+CD57+ T cells (not recorded which) from PBMCs. Recombination joined TRBV29-1 with TRBJ1-1; the D gene cannot be resolved reliably. This clonotype originated in a human donor in good health, serving as a control. The bases read TGCAGCGTTGAAAAACGGGGTACTGAAGCTTTCTTT. This is translated as CSVEKRGTEAFF.